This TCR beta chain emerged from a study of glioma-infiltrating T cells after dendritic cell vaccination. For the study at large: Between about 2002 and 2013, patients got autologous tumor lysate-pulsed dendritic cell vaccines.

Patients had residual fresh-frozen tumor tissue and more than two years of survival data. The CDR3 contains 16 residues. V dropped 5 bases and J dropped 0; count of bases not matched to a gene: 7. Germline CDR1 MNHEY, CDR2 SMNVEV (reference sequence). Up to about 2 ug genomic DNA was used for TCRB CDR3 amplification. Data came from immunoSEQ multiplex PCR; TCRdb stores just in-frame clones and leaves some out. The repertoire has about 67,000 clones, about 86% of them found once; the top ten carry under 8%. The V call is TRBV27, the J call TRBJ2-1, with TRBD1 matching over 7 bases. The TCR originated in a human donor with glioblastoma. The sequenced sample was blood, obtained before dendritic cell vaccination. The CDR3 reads CASSKRQGLSYNEQFF. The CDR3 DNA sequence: TGTGCCAGCAGTAAGCGACAGGGCCTCTCCTACAATGAGCAGTTCTTC.